Following are 19 T cell receptor beta chains from one sample sequenced in a study of cytomegalovirus exposure and HLA in healthy donors (dated by TCRdb to 2017 to 2019). Libraries were prepared through the immunoSEQ multiplex PCR assay. A mixture of 60 forward primers for TCR Vbeta segments and 13 reverse primers for TCR Jbeta segments was used in the multiplex PCR. TCRdb's version of the immuneACCESS table is confined to in-frame rearrangements and falls short of the full clone set. An unresolved V gene accounts for under half of the shortfall where checked; the remainder is of unknown origin. This sample is represented by 100,000 to 150,000 clones; about 80% of them were singletons. Roughly 9.3% of the sample comes from the top ten. Material for sequencing was PBMCs. These receptors originate from a woman aged 45-59 years in good health and CMV-seropositive.

The chain links TRBV2 to TRBJ2-3; 10 nucleotides agree with TRBD2. Germline V gene lookup returns CDR1 SNHLY and CDR2 FYNNEI. The CDR3 sequence is 17 residues long. Unmatched junction bases numbered 11, after V lost 6 bases and J lost 2 bases. DNA for the CDR3: TGTGCCAGCAGCGCGCCCAGCGGGAGGGGCATCACAGATACGCAGTATTTT. Translated: CASSAPSGRGITDTQYF. The full variable domain, completed using reference TRBV2 and TRBJ2-3, is EPEVTQTPSHQVTQMGQEVILRCVPISNHLYFYWYRQILGQKVEFLVSFYNNEISEKSEIFDDQFSVERPDGSNFTLKIRSTKLEDSAMYFCASSAPSGRGITDTQYFGPGTRLTVL.

J is TRBJ1-2 and V is TRBV11-3, with D perhaps TRBD1 (5 bases). V lost 4 bases, J lost 2 bases, and 20 bases lay in between. Germline CDR1 is SGHNT and CDR2 is YENEEA. This CDR3 is built from 17 residues. The DNA for the CDR3 is TGTGCCAGCAGCTCCCAAGAACAGGTTGTCGGAAACTATGGCTACACCTTC. Encoded protein: CASSSQEQVVGNYGYTF.

This rearrangement joins TRBV11-3 to TRBJ2-1; D perhaps matches TRBD2 (7 bases). Trimming cost V 5 bases and J 13 bases, with 18 bases left between them. The CDR3 spans 13 residues. Germline CDR1 and CDR2: SGHNT and YENEEA. For the CDR3, the DNA is TGTGCCAGCAGCCTCCGGGGGGCACCTGACCAGTTCTTC. Its protein is CASSLRGAPDQFF.

The chain combines TRBV7-3 with TRBJ2-2; 8 bases fit TRBD2. The CDR3 sequence is 14 residues long. The germline CDR1 and CDR2 sequences are SGHTA and FQGTGA. With V trimmed by 4 bases and J by 6 bases, 4 bases remained unmatched. The CDR3 nucleotides are TGTGCCAGCAGCTCGGGACTAGGGGCCGGGGAGCTGTTTTTT. Protein sequence: CASSSGLGAGELFF. The full variable domain, with the rest looked up from reference TRBV7-3 and TRBJ2-2, is GAGVSQTPSNKVTEKGKYVELRCDPISGHTALYWYRQSLGQGPEFLIYFQGTGAADDSGLPNDRFFAVRPEGSVSTLKIQRTERGDSAVYLCASSSGLGAGELFFGEGSRLTVL.

The chain uses TRBV11-1 and TRBJ1-1; no reliable D call. CDR3 size: 16 residues. Germline CDR1 SGHAT, CDR2 FQDESV (reference sequence). The ends were cut back, 4 bases at V and 2 bases at J, with 17 bases in the middle. In DNA form, the CDR3 reads TGTGCCAGCAGCTCCCCGGCAGGAGGGTACAACACTGAAGCTTTCTTT. Translated: CASSSPAGGYNTEAFF.

This clone occurred once. The chain carries TRBV2 and TRBJ2-7; no clear D. Germline CDR1 and CDR2: SNHLY and FYNNEI. V was shortened by 3 bases and J by 0 bases, with 3 bases between the two germline ends. This CDR3 spans 12 amino acids. In DNA, the CDR3 is TGTGCCAGCAGTGACGGCTCCTACGAGCAGTACTTC. Translation: CASSDGSYEQYF. The variable domain in full, with the rest retrieved from reference TRBV2 and TRBJ2-7, is EPEVTQTPSHQVTQMGQEVILRCVPISNHLYFYWYRQILGQKVEFLVSFYNNEISEKSEIFDDQFSVERPDGSNFTLKIRSTKLEDSAMYFCASSDGSYEQYFGPGTRLTVT.

The rearrangement joins TRBV30 to TRBJ2-1; D possibly corresponds to TRBD1 (6 bases). CDR3 length: 13 amino acids. Trimming pared 7 bases from V and 8 bases from J, leaving 18 bases between. CDR1 and CDR2 from the germline V gene are GTSNPN and SVGIG (reference sequence). CDR3 sequence reads: CAYLGAQVDEQFF. CDR3 in DNA: TGTGCCTACTTGGGGGCGCAGGTCGATGAGCAGTTCTTC.

This clone turned up a few times. The genes are TRBV6-1 and TRBJ2-1; 13 positions match TRBD2. CDR3 size: 15 residues. Germline CDR1 is MNHNS and CDR2 is SASEGT. After removal of 4 bases from V and 9 bases from J, the junction contained 6 bases not matched to a gene. CDR3 in amino acids: CASSAGLAGAVEQFF. The CDR3 bases are TGTGCCAGCAGTGCCGGACTAGCGGGAGCGGTTGAGCAGTTCTTC.

The J gene is TRBJ2-7, the V gene TRBV30; D is unresolved. V lost 2 bases to trimming and J lost 2 bases, with 13 bases between them. The CDR3 consists of 14 residues. Germline-derived CDR1 and CDR2 are GTSNPN and SVGIG (reference sequence). The CDR3 DNA sequence: TGTGCCTGGAGTCGTCGCGACTGGACCTACGAGCAGTACTTC. It codes for CAWSRRDWTYEQYF.

The table lists this clone with a few counts. The rearrangement links TRBV11-1 to TRBJ2-3; 7 nucleotides line up with TRBD2. The CDR3 contains 19 residues. Germline CDR1 reads SGHAT; CDR2 reads FQDESV (reference sequence). The V segment lost 6 bases and the J segment 5 bases; nucleotides outside the gene matches: 23. The CDR3 is CASSIESLKRGYLGDTQYF. In DNA form, the CDR3 reads TGTGCCAGCAGTATCGAGTCCCTCAAGCGGGGTTACCTCGGAGATACGCAGTATTTT.

The chain combines TRBV5-4 with TRBJ2-1; 9 nucleotides agree with TRBD2. The germline gives CDR1 SGHNT, CDR2 YYREEE (reference sequence). The trim removed 2 bases at V and 8 bases at J, leaving 8 bases unmatched. CDR3 length: 15 residues. The CDR3 reads CASSFHGGGAYEQFF. The CDR3 nucleotides are TGTGCCAGCAGCTTCCACGGCGGGGGGGCCTATGAGCAGTTCTTC.

This chain connects TRBV14 to TRBJ1-1; D gene unclear. The CDR3 runs 14 residues. Germline CDR1 and CDR2: SGHDN and FVKESK. With 0 bases removed from V and 6 bases from J, the gap between germline ends came to 11 bases. CDR3 DNA sequence: TGTGCCAGCAGCCAAGATAGGCGCGGGGCTGAAGCTTTCTTT. It specifies CASSQDRRGAEAFF.

The sample holds a few counts of this clone. The V and J genes are TRBV11-2 and TRBJ2-5; D ambiguous. CDR1 is SGHAT, CDR2 FQNNGV, per germline. The CDR3 is made up of 16 amino acids. The germline V and J ends were trimmed by 0 bases and 1 base, with 12 bases remaining between them. The CDR3 reads CASSLDLWAGQETQYF. The CDR3 bases are TGTGCCAGCAGCTTAGATCTATGGGCAGGCCAAGAGACCCAGTACTTC. The variable domain in full, completed from reference TRBV11-2 and TRBJ2-5, reads EAGVAQSPRYKIIEKRQSVAFWCNPISGHATLYWYQQILGQGPKLLIQFQNNGVVDDSQLPKDRFSAERLKGVDSTLKIQPAKLEDSAVYLCASSLDLWAGQETQYFGPGTRLLVL.

This clone has at least ten counts. The chain uses TRBV7-9 and TRBJ2-1, with D possibly TRBD2 on 6 matching bases. V lost 5 bases and J lost 9, with 14 bases in between. The V gene's germline CDR1 is SEHNR and CDR2 FQNEAQ (reference sequence). CDR3 length: 13 residues. CDR3 bases: TGTGCCAGCAGCCCGGGGGACGGGAGTGAGCAGTTCTTC. It is translated as CASSPGDGSEQFF.

This clone was recorded once. The chain couples TRBV7-2 to TRBJ1-3; D is possibly TRBD1 (5 bases). Germline V gene lookup returns CDR1 SGHTA and CDR2 FQGNSA. The ends were cut back, 4 bases at V and 4 bases at J, with 14 bases in the middle. CDR3 length equals 15 residues. CDR3 amino acids: CASSSQGLGGNTIYF. The CDR3 DNA follows: TGTGCCAGCAGCTCCCAGGGTCTAGGAGGAAACACCATATATTTT. Together with reference TRBV7-2 and TRBJ1-3, the CDR3 gives the full variable domain: GAGVSQSPSNKVTEKGKDVELRCDPISGHTALYWYRQSLGQGLEFLIYFQGNSAPDKSGLPSDRFSAERTGGSVSTLTIQRTQQEDSAVYLCASSSQGLGGNTIYFGEGSWLTVV.

The V and J genes are TRBV30 and TRBJ1-1; D is undetermined. CDR1 is GTSNPN and CDR2 is SVGIG in the germline V gene (reference sequence). The V end lost 2 bases, the J end lost 4 bases, and 14 bases lay between the germline ends. The CDR3 consists of 14 residues. Written as DNA, the CDR3 is TGTGCCTGGAGTATCTCGGGAAGGAGCACTGAAGCTTTCTTT. It encodes CAWSISGRSTEAFF.

The chain has TRBV11-1 and TRBJ2-7; the D is unclear. The CDR3 consists of 11 residues. The V end lost 6 bases, the J end lost 3 bases, and 6 bases lay between the germline ends. Germline CDR1 reads SGHAT; CDR2 reads FQDESV (reference sequence). The DNA of the CDR3 is TGTGCCAGCAGTTCCTACTACGAGCAGTACTTC. Protein product: CASSSYYEQYF.

The table lists this clone with a few counts. This chain joins TRBV25-1 and TRBJ1-4; the match to TRBD1 covers 9 bases. J was trimmed by 8 bases and V by 5 bases; bases with no gene match: 6. This CDR3 has 14 residues. Germline-derived CDR1 and CDR2 are MGHDK and SYGVNS. CDR3 in amino acids: CASSSTGGDEKLFF. The CDR3, as DNA: TGTGCCAGCAGTTCGACAGGGGGGGACGAAAAACTGTTTTTT.

J is TRBJ2-6 and V is TRBV5-4; 15 bases are shared with TRBD2. The ends lost 4 bases at V and 4 bases at J; junction bases unmatched: 6. This CDR3 is 18 amino acids long. CDR1 SGHNT and CDR2 YYREEE come from the germline V gene (reference sequence). CDR3 in DNA: TGTGCCAGCAGCGCGCCGGGACTAGCGGGAGGCGGGGCCAACGTCCTGACTTTC. Translation: CASSAPGLAGGGANVLTF.